This entry is about one T cell receptor (beta chain). Its antigen is still unknown. This record belongs to a study of identifying expanded T cells in peripheral blood. Study-level points and caveats: Clone count variance between roughly 2-week samples rose with total template count. Technical replicates showed about 1.2 changed clones; about 2 weeks 15 to 20; four weeks 19.

Data came from immunoSEQ multiplex PCR; TCRdb stores just in-frame clones and leaves some out. The sample has some 100,000 clones, approximately 89% seen once; the top ten hold approximately 6%. The germline V gene encodes CDR1 SQVTM and CDR2 ANQGSEA. V lost 0 bases and J lost 3, with 16 bases in between. This CDR3 region has 16 residues. No infections or other immune events were documented during collection. Sequenced: blood. V and J are TRBV29-1 and TRBJ2-3; possible D gene TRBD2, 5 bases. The TCR originated in a person aged 18 to 70 in good health. The CDR3: CSVEDPRRFFTDTQYF. The CDR3 DNA follows: TGCAGCGTTGAAGATCCGAGGAGGTTTTTTACAGATACGCAGTATTTT.